Given below is one T cell receptor beta chain in context. One junction end does not reproduce the germline sequence, and a read error may be involved. The data were produced by immunoSEQ multiplex PCR, yet TCRdb's version contains in-frame clones alone and is incomplete. The data hold about 170,000 clones, with over 80% observed a single time. CDR3 length: 15 residues. Per germline, CDR1 SNHLY and CDR2 FYNNEI. This record belongs to a study of blood T cell repertoires in COVID-19. Study overall: PBMCs, B-cell-depleted T cells, or T cells were the source of the cDNA or gDNA that made up the material.

Specimen: peripheral blood. The chain combines TRBV2 with TRBJ1-6; 7 nucleotides agree with TRBD1. This clonotype was obtained from a woman aged 45-65 years with acute or convalescent COVID-19. The CDR3 DNA reads as TGTGCCAGCAGCGAAGACAGGGTTGGACACTCACCCCTCCACTTT. Translating gives CASSEDRVGHSPLHF.